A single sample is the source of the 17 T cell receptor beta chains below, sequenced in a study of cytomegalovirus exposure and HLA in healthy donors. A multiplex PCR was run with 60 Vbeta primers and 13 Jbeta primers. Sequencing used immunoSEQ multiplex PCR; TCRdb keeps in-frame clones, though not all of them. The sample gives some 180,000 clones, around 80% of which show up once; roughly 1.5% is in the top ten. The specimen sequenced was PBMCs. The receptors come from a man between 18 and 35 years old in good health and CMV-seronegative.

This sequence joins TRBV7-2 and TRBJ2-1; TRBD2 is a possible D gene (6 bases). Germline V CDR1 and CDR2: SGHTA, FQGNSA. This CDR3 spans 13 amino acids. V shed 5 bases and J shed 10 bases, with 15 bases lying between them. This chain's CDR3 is CASSRSGSGEQFF. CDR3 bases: TGTGCCAGCAGCCGAAGCGGGTCCGGGGAGCAGTTCTTC.

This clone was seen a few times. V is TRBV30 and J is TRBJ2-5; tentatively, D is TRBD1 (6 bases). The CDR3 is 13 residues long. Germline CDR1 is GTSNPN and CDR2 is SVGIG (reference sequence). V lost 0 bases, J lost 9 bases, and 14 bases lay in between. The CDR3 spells CAWSVGQGLAQYF. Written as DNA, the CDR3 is TGTGCCTGGAGTGTAGGGCAGGGGCTAGCCCAGTACTTC.

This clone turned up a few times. The CDR3 is CASCPRGGTEAFF. The CDR3 DNA reads TGTGCCAGCTGTCCAAGGGGTGGCACTGAAGCTTTCTTT. V is TRBV11-2 and J is TRBJ1-1, with D possibly matching TRBD1 (5 bases). From germline, CDR1 is SGHAT and CDR2 FQNNGV. The CDR3 length is 13 residues. V dropped 8 bases and J dropped 4 bases, with 14 bases sitting between them.

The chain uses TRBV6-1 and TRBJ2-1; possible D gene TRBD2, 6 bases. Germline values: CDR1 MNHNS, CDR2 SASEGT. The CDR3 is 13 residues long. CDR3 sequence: CATRDGYYNEQFF. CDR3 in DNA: TGTGCTACGCGGGACGGCTACTACAATGAGCAGTTCTTC.

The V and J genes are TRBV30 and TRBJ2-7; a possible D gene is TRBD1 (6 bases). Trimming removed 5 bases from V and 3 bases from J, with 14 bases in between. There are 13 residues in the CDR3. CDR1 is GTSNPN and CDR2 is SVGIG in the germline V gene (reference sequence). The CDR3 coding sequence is TGTGCCTGGGTTGGGGGCCAGGGCTACGAGCAGTACTTC. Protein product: CAWVGGQGYEQYF.

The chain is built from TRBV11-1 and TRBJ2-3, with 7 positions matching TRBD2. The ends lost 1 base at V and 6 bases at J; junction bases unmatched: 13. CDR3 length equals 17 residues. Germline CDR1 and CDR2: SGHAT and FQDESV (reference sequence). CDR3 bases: TGTGCCAGCAGCTTAGGACTCGCAGGGACTACCGAGGATACGCAGTATTTT. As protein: CASSLGLAGTTEDTQYF.

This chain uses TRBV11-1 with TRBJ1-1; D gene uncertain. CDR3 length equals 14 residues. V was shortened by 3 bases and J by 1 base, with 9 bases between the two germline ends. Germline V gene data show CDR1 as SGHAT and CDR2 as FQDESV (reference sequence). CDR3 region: CASSFSGTNTEAFF. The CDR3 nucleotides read TGTGCCAGCAGCTTTTCTGGCACGAACACTGAAGCTTTCTTT. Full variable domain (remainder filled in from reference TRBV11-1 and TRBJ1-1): EAEVAQSPRYKITEKSQAVAFWCDPISGHATLYWYRQILGQGPELLVQFQDESVVDDSQLPKDRFSAERLKGVDSTLKIQPAELGDSAMYLCASSFSGTNTEAFFGQGTRLTVV.

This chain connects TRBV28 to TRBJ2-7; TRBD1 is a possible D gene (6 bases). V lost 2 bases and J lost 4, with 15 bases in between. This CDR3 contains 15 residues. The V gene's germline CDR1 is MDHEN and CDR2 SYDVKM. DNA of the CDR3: TGTGCCAGCAGTTTAACGGCAGGGGCCCCATACGAGCAGTACTTC. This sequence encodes CASSLTAGAPYEQYF.

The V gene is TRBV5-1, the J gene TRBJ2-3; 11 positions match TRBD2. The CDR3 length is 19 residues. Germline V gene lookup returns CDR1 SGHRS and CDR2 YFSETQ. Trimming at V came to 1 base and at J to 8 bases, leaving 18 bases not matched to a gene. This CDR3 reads CASSLRRGELAGEVGTQYF. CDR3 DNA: TGCGCCAGCAGCTTGCGCAGGGGTGAACTAGCGGGGGAAGTAGGTACGCAGTATTTT.

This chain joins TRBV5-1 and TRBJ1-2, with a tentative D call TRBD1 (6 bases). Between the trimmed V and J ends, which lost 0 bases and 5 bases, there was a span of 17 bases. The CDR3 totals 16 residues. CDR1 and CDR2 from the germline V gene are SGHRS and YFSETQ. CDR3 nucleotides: TGCGCCAGCAGCTTGGATGCGGGGGCGGTGGGTTATGGCTACACCTTC. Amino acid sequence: CASSLDAGAVGYGYTF.

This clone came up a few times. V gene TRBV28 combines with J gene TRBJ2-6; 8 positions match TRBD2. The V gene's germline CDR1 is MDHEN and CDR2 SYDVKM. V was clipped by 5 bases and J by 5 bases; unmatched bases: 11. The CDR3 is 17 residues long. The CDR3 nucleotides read TGTGCCAGCAGTGGGGGCGGACTAGCTGCTCGGGCCAACGTCCTGACTTTC. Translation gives CASSGGGLAARANVLTF.

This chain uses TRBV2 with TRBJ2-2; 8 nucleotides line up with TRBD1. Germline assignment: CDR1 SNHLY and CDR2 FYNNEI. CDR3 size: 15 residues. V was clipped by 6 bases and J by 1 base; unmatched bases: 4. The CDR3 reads CASRAGTGNTGELFF. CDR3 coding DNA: TGTGCCAGCAGGGCCGGGACAGGGAACACCGGGGAGCTGTTTTTT.

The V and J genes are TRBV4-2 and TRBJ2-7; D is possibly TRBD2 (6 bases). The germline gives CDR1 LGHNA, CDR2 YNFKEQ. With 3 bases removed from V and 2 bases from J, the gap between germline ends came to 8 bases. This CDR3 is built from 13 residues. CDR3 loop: CASSHGRAYEQYF. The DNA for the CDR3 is TGTGCCAGCAGCCACGGGAGAGCCTACGAGCAGTACTTC.

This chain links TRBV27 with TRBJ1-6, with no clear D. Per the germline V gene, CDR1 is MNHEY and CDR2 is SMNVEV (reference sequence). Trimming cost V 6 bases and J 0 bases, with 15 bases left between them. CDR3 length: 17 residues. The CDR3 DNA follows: TGTGCCAGCAGCCGCTTGGGAGGGTACTCCTATAATTCACCCCTCCACTTT. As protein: CASSRLGGYSYNSPLHF.

In DNA form, the CDR3 reads TGCGCCAGCAGCTTCTCAGGGCTCAATGAGCAGTTCTTC. This encodes CASSFSGLNEQFF. This sequence joins TRBV5-1 and TRBJ2-1, with D possibly being TRBD1 (5 bases). This CDR3 region has 13 residues. The V end was cut by 2 bases, the J end by 6 bases, with 9 bases between. CDR1 SGHRS and CDR2 YFSETQ come from the germline V gene.

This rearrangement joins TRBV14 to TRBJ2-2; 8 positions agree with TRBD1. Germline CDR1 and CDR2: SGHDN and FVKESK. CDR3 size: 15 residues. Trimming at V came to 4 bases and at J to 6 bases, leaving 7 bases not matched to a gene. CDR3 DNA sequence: TGTGCCAGCAGCCCACTGTCAGGGGGCTCCGGGGAGCTGTTTTTT. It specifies CASSPLSGGSGELFF.

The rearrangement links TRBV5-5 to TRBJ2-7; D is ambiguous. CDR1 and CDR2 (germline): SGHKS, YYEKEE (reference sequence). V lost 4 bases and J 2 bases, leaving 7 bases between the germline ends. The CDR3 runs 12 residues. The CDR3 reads CASSLPAYEQYF. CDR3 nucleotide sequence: TGTGCCAGCAGCCTCCCGGCCTACGAGCAGTACTTC.